This T cell receptor beta chain is drawn from a study of monozygotic twins with inflammatory bowel disease. Study-level points and caveats: IBD patients had lower TCRbeta diversity (inverse Simpson) than healthy co-twins. Patient-to-patient differences in immunosuppressive treatment may have added variability to the repertoires.

Note on this clonotype: Its antigen is not known.

Making each TCR library took 3,500 to 4,500 ng of total RNA. Nested PCRs of approximately 16 and 10 cycles, two in total, were run on TCRalpha and TCRbeta cDNA. TCRdb re-called the 5' RACE reads, yielding one record per CDR3 amino acid sequence without DNA. The sample totals 110,000 or so distinct CDR3 sequences. Germline assignment: CDR1 DFQATT and CDR2 SNEGSKA (reference sequence). The CDR3 contains 14 residues. The sequencing input was blood. This receptor was obtained from a human donor with ulcerative colitis or Crohn's disease, or a healthy co-twin of an affected twin (not recorded which). The J gene is TRBJ2-3, the V gene TRBV20-1. The CDR3 loop reads CSARSVTSTDTQYF.